These T cell receptor beta chains were read from a single sample in a study of T-cell reconstitution after alpha-beta-depleted transplantation in children. Using its own MiXCR run on the PCR reads, TCRdb lists one record per CDR3 protein. This sample carries hundreds of thousands of distinct CDR3 sequences, 10% to 15% of them seen once, and the ten largest clones take roughly 2.3%. The sample in question was PBMCs, mostly from graft donor cells, obtained 360 days after TCRalphabeta/CD19-depleted stem cell transplant. These receptors were taken from a male patient between 5 and 17 years old who had a stem cell transplant for acute myeloid leukemia, so the T cells may come from the graft donor. The CDR3 runs from the conserved cysteine through the conserved F or W. The D gene is left open where the match is weak. Clone size is stated in some rows and not others, as once, few, many or a class when expanded.

CDR3 DNA,CDR3 protein,clone size,D gene,J gene,V gene
TGTGCCAGCAGTCCCCAGGCCGGTTACAATGAGCAGTTCTTC,CASSPQAGYNEQFF,NA,NA,TRBJ2-1,TRBV6-1
TGCGCCAGCAGCCAGACGAGACTAGCGGCCAAAAACATTCAGTACTTC,CASSQTRLAAKNIQYF,NA,TRBD2,TRBJ2-4,TRBV4-1
TGCGCCAGCAGCCAAGATAGAAGCGGGCCGATCAGCAGCTCCTACAATGAGCAGTTCTTC,CASSQDRSGPISSSYNEQFF,NA,NA,TRBJ2-1,TRBV4-1
TGTGCCAGCAGCATGGGACAGGGATTCTCCTACAATGAGCAGTTCTTC,CASSMGQGFSYNEQFF,few,TRBD1,TRBJ2-1,TRBV11-1
TGCGCCAGCAGCCCTGGACTCGTCAGGGCTGAGACCCAGTACTTC,CASSPGLVRAETQYF,many,NA,TRBJ2-5,TRBV5-1
TGCGCCAGCAGCCTTGGAGTTTCGGCGCAGTATTTT,CASSLGVSAQYF,few,NA,TRBJ2-3,TRBV4-3
TGTGCCAGCAGCTTTAGGACGGGAGGGGGCACAGATACGCAGTATTTT,CASSFRTGGGTDTQYF,NA,TRBD2,TRBJ2-3,TRBV13
TGTGCCAGCAGTTACTCGCGAGCCGCCTTAGACGAGCAGTACTTC,CASSYSRAALDEQYF,many,NA,TRBJ2-7,TRBV6-2/TRBV6-3
TGCGCCAGCAGCCCGCGGACTAGCGGAGTAGCCAAAAACATTCAGTACTTC,CASSPRTSGVAKNIQYF,few,TRBD2,TRBJ2-4,TRBV5-1
TGTGCCAGCAGTTTATGGACAGGGGGCTTCGGAAGCTCCTACAATGAGCAGTTCTTC,CASSLWTGGFGSSYNEQFF,NA,TRBD1,TRBJ2-1,TRBV28
TGTGCTAGCAGCACACTAGGATTGCGCAATGAGCAGTTCTTC,CASSTLGLRNEQFF,few,NA,TRBJ2-1,TRBV7-7
TGCGCCAGCAGCCAAGATATCCGCGCGGGGTCCGGCGGGGAGCTGTTTTTT,CASSQDIRAGSGGELFF,NA,NA,TRBJ2-2,TRBV4-3
TGTGCCAGCAGTCGGGACTACTCCTACGAGCAGTACTTC,CASSRDYSYEQYF,many,TRBD2,TRBJ2-7,TRBV12-3/TRBV12-4
TGTGCCAGCAGCCGTACTAGCAACGAGCAGTACTTC,CASSRTSNEQYF,few,NA,TRBJ2-7,TRBV6-6
TGCAGCGTTGAATGGAGGAGCACAGATACGCAGTATTTT,CSVEWRSTDTQYF,many,NA,TRBJ2-3,TRBV29-1
TGCAGCGTTGAAAAACTCGGACAGACGAACACCGGGGAGCTGTTTTTT,CSVEKLGQTNTGELFF,many,NA,TRBJ2-2,TRBV29-1
TGTGCCAGCAGTTCCTTTACATTGGGGACCTACGAGCAGTACTTC,CASSSFTLGTYEQYF,NA,NA,TRBJ2-7,TRBV7-9
TGCAGTGCTAGGAGAACCGGGACAGGGACCACCTACGAGCAGTACTTC,CSARRTGTGTTYEQYF,NA,TRBD1,TRBJ2-7,TRBV20-1
TGTGCCAGCAGTCCCGTCGGGGTGACCAGAATGACTCCCCAGTTCTTC,CASSPVGVTRMTPQFF,NA,NA,TRBJ2-1,TRBV12-3/TRBV12-4
TGCAGCGTCAGACCCCGGCCCTACGAGCAGTACTTC,CSVRPRPYEQYF,many,NA,TRBJ2-7,TRBV29-1
TGCAGCGTTGTAACCTACGAGCAGTACTTC,CSVVTYEQYF,many,NA,TRBJ2-7,TRBV29-1
TGCAGCGTTGAGGTGACTCCAAAGCGGACAGATACGCAGTATTTT,CSVEVTPKRTDTQYF,few,NA,TRBJ2-3,TRBV29-1
TGTGCCAGCAGCTTAGGATGGGCCCCTAGGAGGAATGAGCAGTTCTTC,CASSLGWAPRRNEQFF,few,NA,TRBJ2-1,TRBV7-8
TGTGCCAGCAGTCTAAACGGTTTTGGGGGGGTCGGTGGGGGCACCTACGAGCAGTACTTC,CASSLNGFGGVGGGTYEQYF,few,NA,TRBJ2-7,TRBV12-3/TRBV12-4